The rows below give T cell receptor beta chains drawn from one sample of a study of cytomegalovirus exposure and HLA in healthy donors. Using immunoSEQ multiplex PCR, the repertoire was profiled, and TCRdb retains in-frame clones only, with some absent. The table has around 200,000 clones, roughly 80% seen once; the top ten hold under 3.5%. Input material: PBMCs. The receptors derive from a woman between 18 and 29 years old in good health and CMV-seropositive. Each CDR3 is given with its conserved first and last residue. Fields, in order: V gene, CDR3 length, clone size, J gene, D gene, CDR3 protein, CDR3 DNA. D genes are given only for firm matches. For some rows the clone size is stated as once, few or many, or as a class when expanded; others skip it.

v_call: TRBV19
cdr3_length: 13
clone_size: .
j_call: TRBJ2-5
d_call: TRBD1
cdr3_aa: CATTGNWGETQYF
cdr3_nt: TGTGCCACGACAGGGAATTGGGGAGAGACCCAGTACTTC

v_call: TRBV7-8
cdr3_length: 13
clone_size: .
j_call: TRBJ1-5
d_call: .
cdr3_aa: CASSLERGQPQHF
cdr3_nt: TGTGCCAGCAGCTTAGAGCGGGGACAGCCCCAGCATTTT

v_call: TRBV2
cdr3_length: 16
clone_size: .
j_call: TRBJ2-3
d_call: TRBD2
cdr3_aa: CASSEARGGSTDTQYF
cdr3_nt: TGTGCCAGCAGTGAAGCTCGGGGGGGATCCACAGATACGCAGTATTTT

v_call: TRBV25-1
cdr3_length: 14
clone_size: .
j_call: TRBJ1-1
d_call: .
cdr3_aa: CASSEPFRHSEAFF
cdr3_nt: TGTGCCAGCAGTGAACCGTTCCGACACAGTGAAGCTTTCTTT

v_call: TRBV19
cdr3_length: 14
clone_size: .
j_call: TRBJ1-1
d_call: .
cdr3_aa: CASSESGGVTEAFF
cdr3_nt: TGTGCCAGTAGTGAGTCAGGCGGGGTCACTGAAGCTTTCTTT

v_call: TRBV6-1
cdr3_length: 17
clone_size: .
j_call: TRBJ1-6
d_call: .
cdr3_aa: CASSVSRVPRDNSPLHF
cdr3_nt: TGTGCCAGCAGTGTGTCTCGAGTCCCCAGGGATAATTCACCCCTCCACTTT

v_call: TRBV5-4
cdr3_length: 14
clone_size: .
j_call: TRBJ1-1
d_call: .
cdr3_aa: CASSPPGRSTEAFF
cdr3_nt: TGTGCCAGCAGCCCCCCAGGCAGGTCCACTGAAGCTTTCTTT

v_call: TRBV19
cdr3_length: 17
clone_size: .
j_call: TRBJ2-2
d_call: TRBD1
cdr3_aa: CASSILRQGRNTGELFF
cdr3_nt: TGTGCCAGTAGTATCCTACGACAGGGGCGGAACACCGGGGAGCTGTTTTTT

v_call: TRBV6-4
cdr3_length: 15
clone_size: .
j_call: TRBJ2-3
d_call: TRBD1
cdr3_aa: CASSERDRDTDTQYF
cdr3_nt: TGTGCCAGCAGTGAAAGGGACAGAGACACAGATACGCAGTATTTT

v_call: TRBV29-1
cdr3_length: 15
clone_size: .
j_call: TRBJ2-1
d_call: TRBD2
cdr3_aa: CSARSSGGRYNEQFF
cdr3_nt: TGCAGCGCCCGATCTAGCGGGGGCCGCTACAATGAGCAGTTCTTC

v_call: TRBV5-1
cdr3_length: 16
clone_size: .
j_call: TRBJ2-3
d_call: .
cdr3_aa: CASSLAQRQSTDTQYF
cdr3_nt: TGCGCCAGCAGCTTGGCCCAGAGGCAGTCCACAGATACGCAGTATTTT

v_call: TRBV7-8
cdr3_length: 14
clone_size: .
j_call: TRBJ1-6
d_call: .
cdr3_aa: CASSLTGPNSPLHF
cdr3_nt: TGTGCCAGCAGCTTAACAGGCCCCAATTCACCCCTCCACTTT

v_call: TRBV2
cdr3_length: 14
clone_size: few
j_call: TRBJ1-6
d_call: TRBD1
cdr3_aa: CASRGDRAESPLHF
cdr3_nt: TGTGCCAGCAGGGGGGACAGGGCGGAATCACCCCTCCACTTT

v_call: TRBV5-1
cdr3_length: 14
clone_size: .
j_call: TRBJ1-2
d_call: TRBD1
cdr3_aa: CASSIPTGGGGYTF
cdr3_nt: TGCGCCAGCAGCATACCGACAGGGGGCGGTGGCTACACCTTC

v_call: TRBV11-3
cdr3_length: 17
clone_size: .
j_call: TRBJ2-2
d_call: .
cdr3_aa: CASSSGFGGPNTGELFF
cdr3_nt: TGTGCCAGCAGCTCGGGCTTCGGGGGGCCGAACACCGGGGAGCTGTTTTTT

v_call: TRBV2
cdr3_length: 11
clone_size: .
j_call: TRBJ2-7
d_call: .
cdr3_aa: CASSPVYEQYF
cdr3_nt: TGTGCCAGCAGTCCCGTCTACGAGCAGTACTTC

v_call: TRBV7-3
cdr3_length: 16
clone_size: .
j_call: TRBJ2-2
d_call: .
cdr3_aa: CASSYQLTANTGELFF
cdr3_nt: TGTGCCAGCAGCTACCAGTTGACAGCGAACACCGGGGAGCTGTTTTTT

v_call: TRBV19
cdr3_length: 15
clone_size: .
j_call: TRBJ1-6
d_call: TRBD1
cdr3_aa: CASSPGTGFNSPLHF
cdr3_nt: TGTGCCAGTAGTCCGGGGACAGGGTTCAATTCACCCCTCCACTTT

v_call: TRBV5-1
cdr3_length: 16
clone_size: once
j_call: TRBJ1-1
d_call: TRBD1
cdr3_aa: CASSLKGAGMNTEAFF
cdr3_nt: TGCGCCAGCAGCTTGAAGGGGGCGGGGATGAACACTGAAGCTTTCTTT

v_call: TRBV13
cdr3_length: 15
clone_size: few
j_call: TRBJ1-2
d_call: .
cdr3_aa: CASSSLASPNYGYTF
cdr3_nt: TGTGCCAGCAGCTCCCTCGCCAGTCCTAACTATGGCTACACCTTC

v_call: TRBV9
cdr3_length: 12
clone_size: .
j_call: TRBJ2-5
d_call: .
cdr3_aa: CASSPVGGTQYF
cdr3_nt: TGTGCCAGCAGTCCTGTGGGGGGGACCCAGTACTTC

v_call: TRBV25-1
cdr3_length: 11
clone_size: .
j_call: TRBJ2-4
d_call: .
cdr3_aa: CASGAWGIQYF
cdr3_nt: TGTGCCAGCGGGGCTTGGGGCATTCAGTACTTC

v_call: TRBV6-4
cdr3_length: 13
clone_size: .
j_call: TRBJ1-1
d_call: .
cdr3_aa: CASSDIRGTEAFF
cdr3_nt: TGTGCCAGCAGTGACATCAGGGGTACCGAGGCTTTCTTT

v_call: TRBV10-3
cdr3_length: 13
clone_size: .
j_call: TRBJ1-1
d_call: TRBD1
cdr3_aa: CAIKTGLNTEAFF
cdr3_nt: TGTGCCATCAAGACAGGGCTGAACACTGAAGCTTTCTTT

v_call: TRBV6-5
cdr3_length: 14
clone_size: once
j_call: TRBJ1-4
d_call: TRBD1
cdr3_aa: CASSPRQGIEKLFF
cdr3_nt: TGTGCCAGCAGCCCTAGACAGGGGATTGAAAAACTGTTTTTT

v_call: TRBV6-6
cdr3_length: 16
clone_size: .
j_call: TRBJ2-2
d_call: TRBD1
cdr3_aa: CASRDVGTGGKGELFF
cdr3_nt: TGTGCCAGCAGGGACGTCGGGACAGGGGGCAAAGGGGAGCTGTTTTTT

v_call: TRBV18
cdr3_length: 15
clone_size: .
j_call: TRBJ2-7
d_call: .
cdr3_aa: CASSPSGDRTYEQYF
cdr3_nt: TGTGCCAGCTCACCCTCGGGAGACAGAACCTACGAGCAGTACTTC

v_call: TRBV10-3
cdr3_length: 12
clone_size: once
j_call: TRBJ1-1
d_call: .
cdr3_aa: CAIGRAGPEAFF
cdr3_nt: TGTGCCATCGGGAGGGCAGGGCCTGAAGCTTTCTTT

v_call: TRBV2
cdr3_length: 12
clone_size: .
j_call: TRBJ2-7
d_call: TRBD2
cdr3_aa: CARGGSSYEQYF
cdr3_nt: TGTGCTCGGGGGGGCTCTTCCTACGAGCAGTACTTC

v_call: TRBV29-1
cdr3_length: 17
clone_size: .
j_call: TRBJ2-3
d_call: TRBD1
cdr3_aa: CSVDYQGARLRSDTQYF
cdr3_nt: TGCAGCGTTGATTACCAGGGGGCAAGGTTGAGGTCAGATACGCAGTATTTT

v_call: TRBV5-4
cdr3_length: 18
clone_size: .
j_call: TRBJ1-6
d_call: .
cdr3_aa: CASSLGGAPGLYNSPLHF
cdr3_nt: TGTGCCAGCAGCTTAGGGGGGGCCCCCGGACTATATAATTCACCCCTCCACTTT

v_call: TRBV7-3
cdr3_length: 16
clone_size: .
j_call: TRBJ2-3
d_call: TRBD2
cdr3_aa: CASSALSGGAPDTQYF
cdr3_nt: TGTGCCAGCAGCGCCCTTAGCGGGGGGGCCCCAGATACGCAGTATTTT

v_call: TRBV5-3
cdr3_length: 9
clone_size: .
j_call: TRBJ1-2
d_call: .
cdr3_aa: CARSRGYTF
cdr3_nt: TGTGCCAGAAGCCGAGGGTACACCTTC

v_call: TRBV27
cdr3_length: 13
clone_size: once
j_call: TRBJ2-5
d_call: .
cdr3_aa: CASSHRGRETQYF
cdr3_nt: TGTGCCAGCAGTCACCGGGGGAGAGAGACCCAGTACTTC

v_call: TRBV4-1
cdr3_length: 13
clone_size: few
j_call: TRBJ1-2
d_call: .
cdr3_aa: CASSQGDGGGYTF
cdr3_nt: TGCGCCAGCAGCCAAGGCGACGGGGGAGGCTACACCTTC

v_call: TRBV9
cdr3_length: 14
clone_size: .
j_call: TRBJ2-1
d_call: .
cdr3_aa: CASSTHRARNEQFF
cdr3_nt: TGTGCCAGCAGCACGCACAGGGCCCGCAATGAGCAGTTCTTC

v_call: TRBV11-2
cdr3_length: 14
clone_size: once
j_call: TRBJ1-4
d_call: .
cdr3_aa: CASSAGQFNEKLFF
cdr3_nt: TGTGCCAGCAGCGCTGGACAGTTTAATGAAAAACTGTTTTTT

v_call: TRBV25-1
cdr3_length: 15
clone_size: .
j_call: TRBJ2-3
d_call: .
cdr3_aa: CASTGGRPETDTQYF
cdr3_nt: TGTGCCAGCACCGGGGGGCGACCGGAGACAGATACGCAGTATTTT

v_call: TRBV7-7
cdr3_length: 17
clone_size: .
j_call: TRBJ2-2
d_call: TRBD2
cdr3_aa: CASSFGSGGFYTGELFF
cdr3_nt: TGTGCCAGCAGCTTCGGTAGCGGGGGGTTCTACACCGGGGAGCTGTTTTTT

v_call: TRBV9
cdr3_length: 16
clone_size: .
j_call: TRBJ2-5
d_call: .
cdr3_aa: CASSEGPGQPQETQYF
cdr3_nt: TGTGCCAGCAGCGAGGGACCGGGACAACCTCAAGAGACCCAGTACTTC

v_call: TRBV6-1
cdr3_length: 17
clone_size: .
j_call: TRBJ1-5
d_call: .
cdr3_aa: CASSDADRFYSNQPQHF
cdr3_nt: TGTGCCAGCAGTGACGCCGACAGGTTTTATAGCAATCAGCCCCAGCATTTT

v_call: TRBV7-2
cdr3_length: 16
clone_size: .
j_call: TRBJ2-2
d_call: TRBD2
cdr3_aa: CASRRTSGKNTGELFF
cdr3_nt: TGTGCCAGCAGGCGGACTAGCGGGAAGAACACCGGGGAGCTGTTTTTT

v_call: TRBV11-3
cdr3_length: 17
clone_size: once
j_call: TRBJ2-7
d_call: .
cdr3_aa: CASSLDHSWRAVHEQYF
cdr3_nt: TGTGCCAGCAGCTTAGATCATAGTTGGAGGGCCGTCCACGAGCAGTACTTC

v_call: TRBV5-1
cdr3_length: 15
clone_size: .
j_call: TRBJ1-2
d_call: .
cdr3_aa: CASSLENTGKDGYTF
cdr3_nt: TGCGCCAGCAGCTTGGAGAATACAGGGAAGGATGGCTACACCTTC

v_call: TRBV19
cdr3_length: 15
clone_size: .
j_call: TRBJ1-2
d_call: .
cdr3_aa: CASSITPDSLYGYTF
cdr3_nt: TGTGCCAGTAGTATAACCCCCGACAGTCTCTATGGCTACACCTTC

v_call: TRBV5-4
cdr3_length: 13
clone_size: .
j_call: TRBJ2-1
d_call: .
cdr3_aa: CASIRDSGLEQFF
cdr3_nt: TGTGCCAGCATCCGGGACTCAGGTCTTGAGCAGTTCTTC

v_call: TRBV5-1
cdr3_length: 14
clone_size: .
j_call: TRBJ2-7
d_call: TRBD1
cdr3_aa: CASSIYTGAYEQYF
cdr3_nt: TGCGCCAGCAGCATCTACACAGGGGCCTACGAGCAGTACTTC

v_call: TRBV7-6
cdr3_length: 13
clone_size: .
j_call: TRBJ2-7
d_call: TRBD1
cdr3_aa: CASSFGQGYEQYF
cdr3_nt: TGTGCCAGCAGCTTCGGACAGGGATACGAGCAGTACTTC

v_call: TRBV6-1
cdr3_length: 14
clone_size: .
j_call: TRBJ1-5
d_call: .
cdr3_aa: CASSSGQSNQPQHF
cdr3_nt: TGTGCCAGCAGTTCCGGACAGAGCAATCAGCCCCAGCATTTT